This T cell receptor (beta chain) was recorded in a study of blood T cells in healthy people across ages. The count of this clonotype is one. Using a J-beta primer mix together with a sample-barcoded 5' primer, a second PCR was run for about 6 to 12 cycles. Each cDNA molecule, via a template-switch adaptor with 12 random nucleotides, was tagged. TCRdb recomputed calls from the 5' RACE reads with MiXCR, one row per CDR3 protein. The sample contains roughly 790,000 distinct CDR3 sequences, 43% of which appear only once. This CDR3 region has 15 residues. Germline V gene data show CDR1 as SNHLY and CDR2 as FYNNEI. Trimming at V came to 5 bases and at J to 4 bases, leaving 7 bases not matched to a gene.

The TCR sequence derives from a woman between 55 and 75 years old in good health. Sequencing input: blood. The chain uses TRBV2 and TRBJ1-5; TRBD1 matches at 8 bases. The chain's CDR3 is CASSPQGQANQPQHF. The CDR3 coding sequence is TGTGCCAGCAGTCCCCAGGGACAGGCGAATCAGCCCCAGCATTTT.